One sample yielded the 15 T cell receptor beta chains listed below, sequenced in a study of beta chain features in type 1 diabetes. TCRB transcripts that were expressed got sequenced, as all of the isolated RNA had been reverse transcribed. Generated by immunoSEQ multiplex PCR, the TCRdb table keeps only in-frame clones and is missing some. The sample consists of about 150,000 clones, about 8.1% of them appearing once. Sequencing was done on a sample of central memory CD4+ T cells from blood. The receptors were gathered from a man aged 18 to 29 in good health.

The V call is TRBV4-2, the J call TRBJ2-2, with 9 bases lining up with TRBD2. V shed 4 bases and J 1 base; nucleotides not matched to a gene: 1. CDR3 length: 15 residues. Per germline, CDR1 LGHNA and CDR2 YNFKEQ. The CDR3 bases are TGTGCCAGCAGCCTTAGCGGGAGGAACACCGGGGAGCTGTTTTTT. It specifies CASSLSGRNTGELFF.

CDR3 amino acids: CASTAGWGRFVNTEAFF. The CDR3 DNA reads TGTGCCAGCACCGCCGGGTGGGGGCGATTTGTGAACACTGAAGCTTTCTTT. The chain has TRBV7-9 and TRBJ1-1; maybe TRBD1 (6 bases). The CDR3 spans 17 residues. V was shortened by 7 bases and J by 0 bases, with 21 bases between the two germline ends. Germline assignment: CDR1 SEHNR and CDR2 FQNEAQ (reference sequence).

This clone showed up many times. CDR3 amino acids: CASSLVMQGGYGYTF. Written as DNA, the CDR3 is TGTGCCAGCAGCTTAGTAATGCAGGGTGGCTATGGCTACACCTTC. The V gene is TRBV7-2, the J gene TRBJ1-2; a weak D match, TRBD1 (5 bases). The CDR3 is made up of 15 amino acids. Trimming took off 1 base at V and 4 bases at J, with 13 bases between the two ends. In germline, CDR1 is SGHTA, CDR2 FQGNSA.

This chain connects TRBV18 to TRBJ2-7; D remains ambiguous. The CDR3 spans 14 residues. Germline values: CDR1 KGHSH, CDR2 LQKENI. The V end lost 6 bases, the J end lost 0 bases, and 12 bases lay between the germline ends. The CDR3 DNA follows: TGTGCCAGCTCTTTAGATAGGAGCTCCTACGAGCAGTACTTC. Translated, it gives CASSLDRSSYEQYF.

This clone was seen many times. The chain is built from TRBV15 and TRBJ2-6, with 8 bases aligning to TRBD1. This CDR3 spans 19 amino acids. Unmatched junction bases numbered 9, after V lost 0 bases and J lost 2 bases. Germline CDR1 and CDR2: LNHNV and YYDKDF (reference sequence). CDR3: CATSRDHKDREAGANVLTF. The CDR3 region has the DNA TGTGCCACCAGCAGAGATCACAAGGACAGGGAGGCTGGGGCCAACGTCCTGACTTTC.

This clone appeared a few times. The CDR3 DNA reads as TGTGCCATCAGGGGGCAGGCGTACCGCACAGATACGCAGTATTTT. It codes for CAIRGQAYRTDTQYF. V is TRBV10-3 and J is TRBJ2-3, with TRBD1 as a possible D gene (5 bases). The CDR3 has 15 residues. The germline V gene encodes CDR1 ENHRY and CDR2 SYGVKD. Trimming left V 6 bases short and J 1 base short, with 14 bases between.

This clone was detected a few times. The chain carries TRBV7-2 and TRBJ1-2; D gene uncertain. CDR3 size: 12 residues. Between the trimmed V and J ends, which lost 5 bases and 7 bases, there was a span of 11 bases. From germline, CDR1 is SGHTA and CDR2 FQGNSA. CDR3 coding DNA: TGTGCCAGCAGCACCCGGCGGGTTGGCTACACCTTC. Protein: CASSTRRVGYTF. Full variable domain (outside the CDR3, taken from reference TRBV7-2 and TRBJ1-2): GAGVSQSPSNKVTEKGKDVELRCDPISGHTALYWYRQSLGQGLEFLIYFQGNSAPDKSGLPSDRFSAERTGGSVSTLTIQRTQQEDSAVYLCASSTRRVGYTFGSGTRLTVV.

The chain recombines TRBV20-1 with TRBJ2-7; D is undetermined. Looked up from germline, CDR1 is DFQATT and CDR2 is SNEGSKA (reference sequence). V was pared by 1 base and J by 6 bases, with 7 bases between. The CDR3 totals 11 residues. Here the CDR3 reads CSARGASEQYF. For the CDR3, the DNA is TGCAGTGCTAGAGGCGCTAGCGAGCAGTACTTC.

The chain links TRBV9 to TRBJ2-5, with 7 nucleotides matching TRBD2. The DNA end is more similar to TRBJ2-7, so the J call may be wrong. CDR1 and CDR2 (germline): SGDLS, YYNGEE. The CDR3 sequence is 15 residues long. CDR3 DNA: TGTGCCAGCAGCGTGGCCCCTAGCGGAACCTACGAGCAGTACTTC. This encodes CASSVAPSGTYEQYF.

This sequence joins TRBV14 and TRBJ1-4; a possible D gene is TRBD1 (6 bases). The CDR3 sequence is 15 residues long. Germline CDR1 SGHDN, CDR2 FVKESK. Trimming stripped 2 bases from V and 3 bases from J, with 10 bases between. The CDR3 reads CASSQQQGPNEKLFF. As DNA, the CDR3 is TGTGCCAGCAGCCAACAACAGGGACCTAATGAAAAACTGTTTTTT.

The V and J genes are TRBV7-3 and TRBJ1-1; D is unclear. Trimming cost V 5 bases and J 0 bases, with 13 bases left between them. CDR3 length equals 15 residues. Germline-derived CDR1 and CDR2 are SGHTA and FQGTGA. Written as DNA, the CDR3 is TGTGCCAGCAGCCACTCTGCGGGGATGAACACTGAAGCTTTCTTT. This sequence encodes CASSHSAGMNTEAFF.

The chain uses TRBV5-4 and TRBJ2-2, with 11 bases matching TRBD2. This CDR3 is 16 amino acids long. Germline V gene data show CDR1 as SGHNT and CDR2 as YYREEE (reference sequence). The trim removed 4 bases at V and 5 bases at J, leaving 7 bases unmatched. In nucleotides, the CDR3 is TGTGCCAGCAGCACTATCTTAGCGGGGGGGACCGGGGAGCTGTTTTTT. Encoded protein: CASSTILAGGTGELFF.

This clone has only a few counts. The chain carries TRBV6-5 and TRBJ2-7; TRBD1 is a possible D gene (6 bases). V was trimmed by 6 bases and J by 2 bases, leaving 14 bases between them. The CDR3 loop spans 14 amino acids. From germline, CDR1 is MNHEY and CDR2 SVGAGI. DNA for the CDR3: TGTGCCAGCAGCAGGACAGCCGGGACCTACGAGCAGTACTTC. Translating gives CASSRTAGTYEQYF.

The chain carries TRBV7-2 and TRBJ1-2, with a tentative D call TRBD1 (6 bases). This CDR3 contains 15 residues. V was shortened by 10 bases and J by 0 bases, with 18 bases between the two germline ends. Germline V gene data show CDR1 as SGHTA and CDR2 as FQGNSA. The CDR3 nucleotides read TGTGCCACTGAACCGGGGGGCGGCCCTAACTATGGCTACACCTTC. It codes for CATEPGGGPNYGYTF.

J is TRBJ2-3 and V is TRBV2; 11 nucleotides agree with TRBD1. Trimming at V came to 4 bases and at J to 5 bases, leaving 2 bases not matched to a gene. The CDR3 sequence is 14 residues long. Germline V CDR1 and CDR2: SNHLY, FYNNEI. CDR3 protein: CASSGTGGLDTQYF. CDR3 DNA sequence: TGTGCCAGCAGTGGGACAGGGGGCTTAGATACGCAGTATTTT.